This record covers a single TCR beta chain. The target antigen is unknown. V was clipped by 5 bases and J by 6 bases, with 10 bases between them. This CDR3 has 12 amino acids. Germline values: CDR1 LGHNA, CDR2 YSLEER. Clones were sequenced by immunoSEQ multiplex PCR, and TCRdb holds only the in-frame ones, with some missing. In the table there are over 100,000 clones, approximately 88% of which are singletons. This sample was taken from a study of T cell responses to AZD1222 COVID-19 vaccine. On the study more broadly: Combined were second doses at about 4 or about 12 weeks.

Findings of the study overall: White British people made up most donors, females outnumbered males, and clonal diversity was possibly underestimated. Scientists sampled the repertoires only once the peak T cell response had passed.

The chain carries TRBV4-3 and TRBJ1-2; D ambiguous. This sequence was found in an adult in good health. The sample was peripheral blood, taken on day 0 of AZD1222 vaccination. CDR3: CASSGKGDGYTF. The CDR3 DNA reads TGCGCCAGCAGCGGGAAGGGAGATGGCTACACCTTC.